This T cell receptor beta chain is from a study of chemoradiotherapy in HPV16-positive cancers. Repertoires were sampled repeatedly during chemoradiotherapy. Comments on this clone: Its antigen is not identified.

General observations from the study: Only a couple of HPV16-positive patients supplied the functional HPV-specificity definition.

The V and J ends lost 1 base and 4 bases respectively, with 5 bases between them. This CDR3 contains 13 residues. Germline V gives CDR1 SGHAT, CDR2 FQNNGV. The protocol was immunoSEQ multiplex PCR, while the TCRdb copy is restricted to in-frame clones and leaves out a portion. The sample includes nearly 7,500 clones, around 67% of them seen just once. The chain is built from TRBV11-2 and TRBJ1-5; unclear D gene. The material was tumor tissue, obtained from a patient who underwent chemoradiotherapy. The source of this sequence is a human donor with HPV-associated anogenital cancer. The CDR3 bases are TGTGCCAGCAGCTTAGCTAAAAATCAGCCCCAGCATTTT. As protein: CASSLAKNQPQHF.